The next 14 T cell receptor beta chains were all read from a single sample in a study of spatial heterogeneity in lung cancer. Study-level points and caveats: Expanded intratumoral alpha and beta TCR counts tracked tumor mutation counts.

These receptors lack a known antigen. The time point denotes: sample taken at primary tumor resection. TCRdb re-called the 5' RACE reads through MiXCR, storing one row per CDR3 protein. The sample lists about 7,000 distinct CDR3 sequences, roughly 13% occurring once. The sample consisted of lung tumor tissue, taken at surgery. Every receptor here comes from a male donor with early-stage non-small cell lung cancer.

This clonotype occurred many times. This beta chain is an unintended read in a library built for alpha chains; its size means little. The rearrangement joins TRBV28 to TRBJ2-7, with D possibly being TRBD2 (6 bases). The CDR3 runs 16 residues. V was trimmed by 5 bases and J by 1 base, leaving 18 bases between them. Germline lookup yields CDR1 MDHEN and CDR2 SYDVKM. CDR3: CASSPQGLSISYEQYF. As DNA, the CDR3 is TGTGCCAGCAGTCCCCAGGGACTCTCAATTTCCTACGAGCAGTACTTC.

This clonotype is categorized as medium-sized. The library was prepared for alpha chains; this beta chain is a stray read, so its frequency means little. This sequence joins TRBV20-1 and TRBJ2-7; TRBD1 is a possible D gene (6 bases). The CDR3 sequence is 15 residues long. V lost 3 bases and J lost 1, with 16 bases in between. Germline V lookup: CDR1 DFQATT, CDR2 SNEGSKA (reference sequence). The CDR3 DNA reads TGCAGTGCTAGCAATCCAGGGGTTAGATCCTACGAGCAGTACTTC. It encodes CSASNPGVRSYEQYF.

On this clonotype: Since it is a stray read in a library aimed at alpha chains, this beta chain has a size that is not meaningful. The chain links TRBV30 to TRBJ1-1; no clear D. V lost 0 bases to trimming and J lost 0 bases, with 5 bases between them. Germline V lookup: CDR1 GTSNPN, CDR2 SVGIG (reference sequence). The CDR3 length is 13 residues. CDR3 protein: CAWSVGLNTEAFF. In nucleotides, the CDR3 is TGTGCCTGGAGTGTAGGACTGAACACTGAAGCTTTCTTT.

By frequency in the sample, this clonotype is medium-sized. This beta chain slipped into a library made for alpha chains as a stray read, so its size is not meaningful. The rearrangement uses TRBV11-2 and TRBJ2-3; D unresolved. Germline V gives CDR1 SGHAT, CDR2 FQNNGV. The CDR3 has 15 residues. V was pared by 2 bases and J by 0 bases, with 9 bases between. This CDR3 is CASSLRIRSTDTQYF. The CDR3 bases are TGTGCCAGCAGCTTACGTATAAGAAGCACAGATACGCAGTATTTT. Filled out from reference TRBV11-2 and TRBJ2-3, the complete variable domain reads EAGVAQSPRYKIIEKRQSVAFWCNPISGHATLYWYQQILGQGPKLLIQFQNNGVVDDSQLPKDRFSAERLKGVDSTLKIQPAKLEDSAVYLCASSLRIRSTDTQYFGPGTRLTVL.

This clonotype was seen many times. This beta chain is a stray sequence in a library constructed for alpha chains; its clone size is not meaningful. The chain combines TRBV12-3 or TRBV12-4 with TRBJ1-5; 7 positions match TRBD1. The CDR3 contains 12 residues. V gave up 5 bases and J gave up 11 bases; unmatched junction bases: 6. The CDR3 DNA reads TGTGCCAGCAGTCTAGACAGGGCCACCCAGCATTTT. This translates into CASSLDRATQHF.

Turning to this clonotype: For a library built for alpha chains, this beta chain is a stray read; little rests on its size. V is TRBV9 and J is TRBJ1-3; 7 bases are shared with TRBD1. The CDR3 is 16 amino acids. Germline V gene sequence: CDR1 SGDLS, CDR2 YYNGEE. With V trimmed by 4 bases and J by 0 bases, 7 bases remained unmatched. The CDR3 loop is CASSPTTGSSGNTIYF. The CDR3 DNA reads TGTGCCAGCAGCCCAACGACAGGGAGCTCTGGAAACACCATATATTTT.

This clonotype was detected once. A library made for alpha chains picked up this beta chain off target, so its size means little. The chain links TRBV7-2 to TRBJ2-3; no reliable D call. This CDR3 contains 13 residues. The V gene's germline CDR1 is SGHTA and CDR2 FQGNSA. V was pared by 4 bases and J by 9 bases, with 14 bases between. The DNA of the CDR3 is TGTGCCAGCAGCTCGCCGACGATCAGAACGCAGTATTTT. Protein: CASSSPTIRTQYF.

At least ten counts were recorded for this clonotype. The library was prepared for alpha chains; this beta chain is a stray read, so its frequency means little. The CDR3 DNA sequence: TGTGCCAGCAGAGAGGGACGGGGACTTGAAGCTTTCTTT. Protein: CASREGRGLEAFF. The rearrangement joins TRBV28 to TRBJ1-1; TRBD1 is a possible D gene (5 bases). V gave up 6 bases and J gave up 7 bases, with 15 bases separating them. Looked up from germline, CDR1 is MDHEN and CDR2 is SYDVKM. The CDR3 is 13 amino acids.

Notes on this clonotype: This beta chain came through as a stray read in a library set up for alpha chains, and its size says little. The gene calls are TRBV5-1 and TRBJ2-7, with TRBD1 as a possible D gene (6 bases). CDR1 and CDR2 from the germline V gene are SGHRS and YFSETQ. Trimming shortened V by 2 bases and J by 3 bases, and 6 bases separated the two germline ends. This CDR3 contains 12 residues. The CDR3 DNA reads as TGCGCCAGCAGCTTACAGGGCTACGAGCAGTACTTC. Amino acid sequence: CASSLQGYEQYF.

This clonotype was seen many times. Little can be read into the size of this beta chain, an off-target read in a library designed for alpha chains. V gene TRBV20-1 combines with J gene TRBJ2-2, with 8 nucleotides matching TRBD1. The CDR3 consists of 14 residues. The V gene end was trimmed by 6 bases and the J gene end by 4 bases; junction bases not matched to a gene: 7. CDR1 and CDR2 (germline): DFQATT, SNEGSKA (reference sequence). CDR3 DNA: TGCAGTGCCGAGACAGGGGACTTCACCGGGGAGCTGTTTTTT. Encoded protein: CSAETGDFTGELFF.

This clonotype rates as medium-sized. This beta chain represents an off-target read in a library built for alpha chains; its size is of limited meaning. V is TRBV20-1 and J is TRBJ1-4; no clear D. This CDR3 is built from 12 residues. Germline-derived CDR1 and CDR2 are DFQATT and SNEGSKA (reference sequence). Trimming shortened V by 1 base and J by 3 bases, and 3 bases separated the two germline ends. The CDR3 here is CSARGSNEKLFF. The DNA of the CDR3 is TGCAGTGCTAGAGGGTCTAATGAAAAACTGTTTTTT.

Comment on this clonotype: This may stem from a read error, because a much larger clone lies one nucleotide away. For a library built for alpha chains, this beta chain is a stray read; little rests on its size. The chain recombines TRBV11-3 with TRBJ1-1, with D perhaps matching TRBD1 (6 bases). Germline loops: CDR1 SGHNT, CDR2 YENEEA. The CDR3 totals 13 residues. The germline V and J ends were trimmed by 0 bases and 12 bases, with 14 bases remaining between them. In DNA, the CDR3 is TGTGCCAGCAGCTTAGATTTTGCAGGGGCGACTTTCTTT. Its protein is CASSLDFAGATFF.

This clonotype is large. Because this beta chain is a stray read in a library intended to capture alpha chains, its abundance should not be given much weight. The chain uses TRBV30 and TRBJ1-1; D uncertain. This CDR3 spans 11 amino acids. Germline CDR1 GTSNPN, CDR2 SVGIG (reference sequence). V lost 0 bases, J lost 6 bases, and 5 bases lay in between. The CDR3 DNA reads as TGTGCCTGGAGTGTAGCACCTGAAGCTTTCTTT. Translating gives CAWSVAPEAFF.

Remarks on this clonotype: A library prepared for alpha chains yielded this beta chain as an off-target read; its size is of little meaning. This chain joins TRBV11-1 and TRBJ2-7, with no clear D. The germline CDR1 and CDR2 sequences are SGHAT and FQDESV (reference sequence). Trimming took off 4 bases at V and 3 bases at J, with 13 bases between the two ends. CDR3 size: 14 residues. Here the CDR3 reads CASSYDPGYYEQYF. CDR3 in DNA: TGTGCCAGCAGCTACGACCCCGGATACTACGAGCAGTACTTC.